This T cell receptor (beta chain) was documented in a study of Tregs in tolerant kidney transplant recipients. A note on this clone: The antigen is not known.

Unstimulated regulatory T cells (CD4+CD25+CD127-), CD4+CD25- non-regulatory cells, CD4 and CD8 cells were FACS-sorted from thawed PBMCs. Study outcomes and limitations: The small number of patients limits these findings pending further validation. Activated donor B cell expansion appeared to reveal the most relevant donor-specific TCRbeta repertoire. Biological reproducibility was not directly addressed in this study.

Profiled with immunoSEQ multiplex PCR; TCRdb holds only in-frame clones, not every one. The sample contains tens of thousands of clones, approximately 92% of which appear only once. The CDR3 covers 14 residues. Germline V CDR1 and CDR2: LNHDA, SQIVND (reference sequence). V lost 10 bases to trimming and J lost 0 bases, with 16 bases between them. This receptor was obtained from a human donor in good health. Material for sequencing was CD8+ T cells from blood. V gene TRBV19 combines with J gene TRBJ2-7, with unresolved D. CDR3: CATSSISSSYEQYF. CDR3 DNA: TGTGCCACCAGTAGTATTTCCAGCTCCTACGAGCAGTACTTC.